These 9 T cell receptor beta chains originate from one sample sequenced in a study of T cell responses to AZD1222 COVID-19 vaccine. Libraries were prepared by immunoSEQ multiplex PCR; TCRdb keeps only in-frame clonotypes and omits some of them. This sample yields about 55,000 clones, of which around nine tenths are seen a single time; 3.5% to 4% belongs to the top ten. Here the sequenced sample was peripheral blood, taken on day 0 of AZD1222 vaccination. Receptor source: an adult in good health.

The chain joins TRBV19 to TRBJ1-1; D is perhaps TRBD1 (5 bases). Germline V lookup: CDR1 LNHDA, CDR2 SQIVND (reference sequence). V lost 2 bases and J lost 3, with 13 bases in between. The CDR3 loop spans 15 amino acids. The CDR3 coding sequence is TGTGCCAGTAGTATAATCCCGGGGCCCGACACTGAAGCTTTCTTT. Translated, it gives CASSIIPGPDTEAFF.

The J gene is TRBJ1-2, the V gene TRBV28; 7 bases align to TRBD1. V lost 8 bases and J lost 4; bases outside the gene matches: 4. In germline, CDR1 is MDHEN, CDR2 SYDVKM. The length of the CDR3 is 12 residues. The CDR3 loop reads CASLGQAYGYTF. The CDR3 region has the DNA TGTGCCAGCCTTGGACAGGCCTATGGCTACACCTTC.

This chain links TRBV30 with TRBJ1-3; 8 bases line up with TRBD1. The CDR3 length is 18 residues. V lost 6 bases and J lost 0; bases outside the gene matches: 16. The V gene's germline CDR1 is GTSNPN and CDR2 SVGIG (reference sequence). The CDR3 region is CACLRQGISILSGNTIYF. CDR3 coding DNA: TGTGCCTGCCTCCGACAGGGGATCAGCATCCTCTCTGGAAACACCATATATTTT.

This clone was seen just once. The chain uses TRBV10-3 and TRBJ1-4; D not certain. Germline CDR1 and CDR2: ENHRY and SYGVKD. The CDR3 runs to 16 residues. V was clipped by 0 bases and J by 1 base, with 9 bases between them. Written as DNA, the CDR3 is TGTGCCATCAGTGAGTCGGGTCGGGGAACTAATGAAAAACTGTTTTTT. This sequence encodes CAISESGRGTNEKLFF.

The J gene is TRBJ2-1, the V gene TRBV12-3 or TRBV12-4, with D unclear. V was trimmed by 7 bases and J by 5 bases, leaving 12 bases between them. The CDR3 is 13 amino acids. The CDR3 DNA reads TGTGCCAGCACGACCTCCCCCAACAATGAGCAGTTCTTC. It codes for CASTTSPNNEQFF.

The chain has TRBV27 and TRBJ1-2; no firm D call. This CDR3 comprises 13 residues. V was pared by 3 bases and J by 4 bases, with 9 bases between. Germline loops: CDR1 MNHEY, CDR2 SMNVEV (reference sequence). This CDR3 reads CASSLNRVYGYTF. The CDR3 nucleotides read TGTGCCAGCAGTTTGAACAGAGTCTATGGCTACACCTTC.

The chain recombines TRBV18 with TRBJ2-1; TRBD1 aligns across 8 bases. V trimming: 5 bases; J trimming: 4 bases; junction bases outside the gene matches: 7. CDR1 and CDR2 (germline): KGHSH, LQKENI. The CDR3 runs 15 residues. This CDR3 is CASSTGQDMYNEQFF. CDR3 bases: TGTGCCAGCTCAACGGGACAGGATATGTACAATGAGCAGTTCTTC.

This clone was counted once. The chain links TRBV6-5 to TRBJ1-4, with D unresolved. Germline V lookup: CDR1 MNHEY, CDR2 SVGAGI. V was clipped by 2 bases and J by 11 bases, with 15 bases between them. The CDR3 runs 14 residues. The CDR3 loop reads CASSYKPPIGKLFF. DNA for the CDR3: TGTGCCAGCAGTTACAAACCACCAATCGGGAAACTGTTTTTT.

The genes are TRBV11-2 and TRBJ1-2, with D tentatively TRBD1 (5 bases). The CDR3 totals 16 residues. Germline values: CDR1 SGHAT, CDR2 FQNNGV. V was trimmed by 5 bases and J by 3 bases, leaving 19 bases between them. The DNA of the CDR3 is TGTGCCAGCAGCCCCCATCCAAAACCGGGGGACTATGGCTACACCTTC. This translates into CASSPHPKPGDYGYTF.